This T cell receptor (beta chain) was captured in a study of neoadjuvant anti-PD-1 for oral cavity cancer. Clones were read by immunoSEQ multiplex PCR, and TCRdb kept only the in-frame ones, dropping some. The table lists about 62,000 clones, roughly 84% of them singletons. The CDR3 has 15 amino acids. V was shortened by 2 bases and J by 5 bases, with 12 bases between the two germline ends. Germline lookup yields CDR1 SGHTA and CDR2 FQGNSA. The chain employs TRBV7-2 and TRBJ2-2; D is perhaps TRBD2 (6 bases). The specimen was PBMCs, collected before nivolumab (anti-PD-1) treatment. The TCR sequence derives from a person aged 40 to 85 with oral cavity squamous cell carcinoma. The CDR3 loop reads CASSLRVGRTGELFF. For the CDR3, the DNA is TGTGCCAGCAGCTTAAGGGTGGGGAGGACCGGGGAGCTGTTTTTT.